This T cell receptor beta chain was identified during a study of blood T cell repertoires in COVID-19 (dated by TCRdb to 2018 to 2020). About the full investigation: The collaborator samples originated in the United States, Italy and Spain and spanned the acute and convalescent phases of COVID-19. The material from the prospective study consisted of cDNA or gDNA derived from T cells, B-cell-depleted T cells, or PBMCs. The dataset comprised deeply sampled blood TCRbeta repertoires from subjects exposed to, actively infected with, or recovered from COVID-19. A freely available public database, intended as a resource for researchers studying the immune response to SARS-CoV-2, is where the repertoires were released. The samples were drawn from the first 160 participants of the ongoing ImmuneRACE study and from some 1,300 subjects provided by 6 global collaborators. A de-identified subject ID, COVID-19 status, age in years and sex were almost always included in the sample metadata. HLA class I and class II types, where available, came from metadata supplied by the sample provider rather than from assay-based typing. Broader findings and caveats from the paper: The quantity of clinical and demographic metadata differed by source and by participant and was supplied without curation.

Worth noting for this clone: Its antigen specificity is not known. Per-base qualities were not stored, and no clone one base away is much larger.

Collaborating institutions collected whole blood in K2EDTA tubes following their own protocols. For TCRbeta analysis, collaborators shipped samples as frozen whole blood, isolated PBMCs, or DNA extracted from either of those sample types. The germline V gene (reference sequence) yields LGHDT for CDR1 and YNNKEL for CDR2. Trimming accounts for 5 bases at V and 4 bases at J, while the number of junction bases matched to no gene is 7. Measured from the cysteine to the phenylalanine, the CDR3 is 14 residues long. The entry retains the CDR3 DNA only, 42 bases that are in frame from base 1. TCRbeta CDR3 regions were amplified from genomic DNA using the immunoSEQ Assay, a bias-controlled multiplex PCR. As for how the authors treated the data: Within the assay, amplification of reference gene primers was used to estimate how many nucleated cells each sample contained. To quantify the absolute abundance of each unique TCRbeta CDR3 rearrangement, sequence reads were collapsed and filtered. For each sample, productive Simpson clonality was calculated by taking the square root of Simpson's diversity index across productive rearrangements. Sourced from immuneACCESS, this table was stored by TCRdb with only in-frame sequences that have V and J called. A share of the clones is absent; for the studies checked, an unresolved V gene accounts for under half, and the remainder has no known explanation. D and trimming were read from the DNA, whereas the V and J calls and clone size are those reported in that table. The sample yields 110,000 or so clones; around 87% were counted once. The ten top clones hold approximately 7.7% of the sample.

The sample consisted of peripheral blood. The sequence links TRBV3-1 (or the pseudogene TRBV3-2) to TRBJ1-1; 7 bases in the middle match TRBD1. The sequence was collected from a human donor in a cohort sampled during active COVID-19. The CDR3 here reads CASSSTGASTEAFF. The nucleotide sequence reads as follows: TGTGCCAGCAGCTCTACAGGGGCCAGCACTGAAGCTTTCTTT.